The clone carrying this T cell receptor (beta chain) was recorded once. Germline lookup yields CDR1 KGHSH and CDR2 LQKENI. The V segment lost 8 bases and the J segment 8 bases; nucleotides outside the gene matches: 12. CDR3 length: 16 amino acids. This specimen belongs to a study of blood T cell repertoires in COVID-19. As handled by the study authors: Amplifying reference gene primers gave estimates of nucleated cell counts. Only in-frame clones appear in the TCRdb table, and some are missing; sequencing was by immunoSEQ multiplex PCR. V, J and clone size are taken as reported in that table, and D and trimming were inferred from the DNA itself. The table includes 90,000 to 140,000 clones, about 86% detected once.

The sequence derives from a man older than 75 with acute or convalescent COVID-19. V is TRBV18 and J is TRBJ2-1, with 13 bases that match TRBD2. Sequencing was carried out using peripheral blood. CDR3 in DNA: TGTGCCAGCCATAAGCTTACTAGCGGGAGGGCCTATGAGCAGTTCTTC. Its protein is CASHKLTSGRAYEQFF.